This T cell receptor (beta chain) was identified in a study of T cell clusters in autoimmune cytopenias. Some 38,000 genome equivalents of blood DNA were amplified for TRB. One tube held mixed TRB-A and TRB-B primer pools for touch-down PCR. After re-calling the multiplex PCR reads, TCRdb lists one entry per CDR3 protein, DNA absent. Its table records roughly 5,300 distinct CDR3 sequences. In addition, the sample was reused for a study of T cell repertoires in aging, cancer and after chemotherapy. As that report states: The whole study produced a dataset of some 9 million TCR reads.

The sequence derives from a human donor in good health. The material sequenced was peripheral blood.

CDR3 region: CASIRSGGGGYNEQFF. The chain is built from TRBV7-9 and TRBJ2-1; TCRdb names TRBD2, which stays unverified in the absence of DNA. Per the germline V gene, CDR1 is SEHNR and CDR2 is FQNEAQ (reference sequence). The CDR3 is 16 amino acids.